The entry that follows covers one TCR beta chain sequence. The data originate from a study of blood T cell repertoires in COVID-19. About the study: Samples taken during acute and convalescent COVID-19 were collected in the United States, Italy and Spain.

Study processing details: Amplification of reference gene primers was used by the study to estimate nucleated cell counts. Clones were read by immunoSEQ multiplex PCR, and TCRdb kept only the in-frame ones, dropping some. That table is the source of V, J and clone size, and D and trimming were worked out from the DNA. The data contain approximately 440,000 clones, less than 95% of them seen just once; the ten biggest clones take up roughly 0.66%. The V end lost 4 bases, the J end lost 3 bases, and 8 bases lay between the germline ends. This CDR3 region has 12 residues. In germline, CDR1 is SGHDT, CDR2 YYEEEE. The participants were between about 18 and 90 years old and came from roughly 24 US areas. Among Cohort 3 donors, those recovered had two negative PCRs, clearance, or symptom resolution.

The chain links TRBV5-6 to TRBJ2-7; D not certain. The sequencing input was PBMCs or T cells enriched from blood (not recorded which). The source of this sequence is a young man who had recovered from COVID-19. In DNA form, the CDR3 reads TGTGCCAGCAGCGGGCCTAACTACGAGCAGTACTTC. Protein product: CASSGPNYEQYF.